Each of the 25 T cell receptor beta chains below was sequenced from the same sample in a study of blood T cell repertoires in COVID-19. Libraries were prepared by immunoSEQ multiplex PCR; TCRdb keeps only in-frame clonotypes and omits some of them. This table holds 390,000 or so clones, 80% to 90% found once. The sequenced material came from PBMCs or T cells enriched from blood (not recorded which). These receptors were obtained from a man younger than 30 who had recovered from COVID-19.

The CDR3: CASSLGGQGITGELFF. CDR3 in DNA: TGTGCCAGCAGCCTCGGGGGACAGGGGATAACCGGGGAGCTGTTTTTT. The rearrangement uses TRBV9 and TRBJ2-2, with TRBD1 matching over 10 bases. Germline trimming cut 4 bases from V and 5 bases from J; bases unmatched to any gene: 8. This CDR3 is 16 amino acids long. Germline V gene lookup returns CDR1 SGDLS and CDR2 YYNGEE.

The CDR3 DNA reads as TGTGCCAGCAGCTTAATGACAGATGGCTACACCTTC. Protein sequence: CASSLMTDGYTF. This sequence joins TRBV7-9 and TRBJ1-2; D possibly corresponds to TRBD1 (5 bases). CDR1 and CDR2 from the germline V gene are SEHNR and FQNEAQ (reference sequence). Trimming took 2 bases from V and 6 from J, leaving 7 bases between them. The CDR3 is 12 amino acids. Full variable domain (remainder filled in from reference TRBV7-9 and TRBJ1-2): DTGVSQNPRHKITKRGQNVTFRCDPISEHNRLYWYRQTLGQGPEFLTYFQNEAQLEKSRLLSDRFSAERPKGSFSTLEIQRTEQGDSAMYLCASSLMTDGYTFGSGTRLTVV.

This clone was recorded once. The rearrangement uses TRBV10-3 and TRBJ1-2; tentative D call: TRBD1 (6 bases). The CDR3 is 15 amino acids. Germline CDR1 and CDR2: ENHRY and SYGVKD. Trimming removed 0 bases at V and 4 bases at J, with 12 bases between. CDR3 protein: CAISESTGHAYGYTF. CDR3 bases: TGTGCCATCAGTGAGTCCACAGGGCATGCCTATGGCTACACCTTC.

V and J are TRBV11-3 and TRBJ2-5, with D possibly being TRBD1 (6 bases). Germline values: CDR1 SGHNT, CDR2 YENEEA. Trimming stripped 5 bases from V and 1 base from J, with 11 bases between. The CDR3 spans 14 residues. The CDR3 nucleotides read TGTGCCAGCAGCCCGGGACACCTCCAAGAGACCCAGTACTTC. It codes for CASSPGHLQETQYF.

The rearrangement links TRBV6-5 to TRBJ1-5; D is possibly TRBD1 (5 bases). The CDR3 is made up of 15 amino acids. CDR1 and CDR2 (germline): MNHEY, SVGAGI. Trimming left V 5 bases short and J 0 bases short, with 11 bases between. This CDR3 reads CASSPSGLSNQPQHF. The DNA for the CDR3 is TGTGCCAGCAGTCCCTCAGGGCTTAGCAATCAGCCCCAGCATTTT.

This clone was detected once. The chain recombines TRBV7-7 with TRBJ1-5, with 11 bases aligning to TRBD1. This CDR3 region has 20 residues. CDR1 is SSHAT and CDR2 is FNYEAQ in the germline V gene (reference sequence). The J segment lost 1 base and the V segment lost 3 bases, leaving 14 bases of the junction unmatched. As DNA, the CDR3 is TGTGCCAGCAGCTTGGTCGGACAGGGGGCTGAATCGGCAAGCAATCAGCCCCAGCATTTT. It specifies CASSLVGQGAESASNQPQHF.

This chain joins TRBV6-2 or TRBV6-3 and TRBJ2-7, with 12 bases lining up with TRBD2. The CDR3 has 16 residues. Germline assignment: CDR1 MNHEY and CDR2 SVGEGT. After removal of 6 bases from V and 3 bases from J, the junction contained 9 bases not matched to a gene. CDR3 region: CASSPHRTSGIYEQYF. CDR3 DNA: TGTGCCAGCAGCCCGCATCGGACTAGCGGGATCTACGAGCAGTACTTC.

V is TRBV7-8 and J is TRBJ1-2; 11 bases are shared with TRBD1. J lost 7 bases, V lost 1 base, and 8 bases had no gene match. CDR1 and CDR2 from the germline V gene are SGHVS and FQNEAQ. This CDR3 spans 16 amino acids. CDR3 nucleotide sequence: TGTGCCAGCAGCTTAGATATCTCCGGGACAGGGGGTGGCTACACCTTC. Amino acids: CASSLDISGTGGGYTF.

This clone was seen a few times. Additional DNA sequences in this sample encode the identical CDR3. V is TRBV12-3 or TRBV12-4 and J is TRBJ1-4; D is uncertain. CDR3 size: 13 residues. Trimming removed 2 bases at V and 4 bases at J, with 5 bases between. CDR3 residues: CASSLRSNEKLFF. The CDR3 coding sequence is TGTGCCAGCAGTTTACGGAGTAATGAAAAACTGTTTTTT.

The chain links TRBV5-1 to TRBJ1-1, with a weak D call TRBD1 (5 bases). The CDR3 consists of 15 residues. Trimming cost V 4 bases and J 5 bases, with 18 bases left between them. Germline assignment: CDR1 SGHRS and CDR2 YFSETQ. CDR3 protein: CASSPAPDSTTEAFF. DNA for the CDR3: TGCGCCAGCAGCCCGGCCCCCGACAGTACAACTGAAGCTTTCTTT.

The V call is TRBV18, the J call TRBJ1-4; TRBD1 might be the D (5 bases). CDR3 size: 17 residues. Germline-derived CDR1 and CDR2 are KGHSH and LQKENI. V was cut by 2 bases and J by 4 bases, with 17 bases left in between. The CDR3 DNA follows: TGTGCCAGCTCACCAGCACCAAAGGAGACAGTTAATGAAAAACTGTTTTTT. It codes for CASSPAPKETVNEKLFF.

The sample holds one count of this clone. The gene calls are TRBV5-6 and TRBJ2-7, with 7 bases matching TRBD1. V was pared by 4 bases and J by 3 bases, with 1 base of the junction left unmatched. The CDR3 consists of 12 residues. The germline V gene encodes CDR1 SGHDT and CDR2 YYEEEE. The CDR3 protein is CASSGDSYEQYF. The DNA of the CDR3 is TGTGCCAGCAGCGGGGACAGCTACGAGCAGTACTTC.

The chain joins TRBV27 to TRBJ1-1; a weak D match, TRBD1 (5 bases). CDR3 length: 14 amino acids. V was cut by 4 bases and J by 1 base, with 10 bases left in between. CDR1 MNHEY and CDR2 SMNVEV come from the germline V gene (reference sequence). The CDR3 nucleotides are TGTGCCAGCAGTTATAGGGGCGCGAACACTGAAGCTTTCTTT. Translating it yields CASSYRGANTEAFF.

The chain joins TRBV7-8 to TRBJ2-7; D is possibly TRBD1 (6 bases). The CDR3 is 14 amino acids. The germline V gene has CDR1 SGHVS and CDR2 FQNEAQ. V was cut by 5 bases and J by 4 bases, with 15 bases left in between. The CDR3 DNA reads TGTGCCAGCAGCGTTCGGGACAAACCATACGAGCAGTACTTC. Translated: CASSVRDKPYEQYF.

This clone was recorded only once. The CDR3 here is CASSLPGQGADEQFF. The DNA of the CDR3 is TGTGCCAGCAGTCTCCCGGGACAGGGAGCGGATGAGCAGTTCTTC. The chain couples TRBV28 to TRBJ2-1; TRBD1 agrees at 9 bases. There are 15 residues in the CDR3. Germline CDR1 MDHEN, CDR2 SYDVKM. The ends lost 5 bases at V and 8 bases at J; junction bases unmatched: 10.

The chain combines TRBV7-2 with TRBJ2-1, with 13 bases aligning to TRBD2. Germline CDR1 and CDR2: SGHTA and FQGNSA. The CDR3 runs 18 residues. The ends lost 1 base at V and 9 bases at J; junction bases unmatched: 12. CDR3 sequence reads: CASSLVGQLAGGPGEQFF. The CDR3 bases are TGTGCCAGCAGCTTAGTAGGCCAACTAGCGGGAGGGCCTGGTGAGCAGTTCTTC.

CDR3 sequence reads: CASSSQGGYTF. The CDR3 DNA is TGTGCCAGCAGTTCCCAGGGGGGCTACACCTTC. This sequence joins TRBV12-3 or TRBV12-4 and TRBJ1-2; a weak D match, TRBD1 (6 bases). CDR3 length: 11 residues. V was trimmed by 4 bases and J by 8 bases, leaving 8 bases between them.

The chain has TRBV5-1 and TRBJ2-7; tentatively, D is TRBD1 (6 bases). V lost 0 bases to trimming and J lost 2 bases, with 9 bases between them. Germline loops: CDR1 SGHRS, CDR2 YFSETQ. CDR3 size: 14 residues. The DNA of the CDR3 is TGCGCCAGCAGCTTGGGACAGGCTACCTACGAGCAGTACTTC. It codes for CASSLGQATYEQYF.

In its sample, this clone was seen once. The J gene is TRBJ2-1, the V gene TRBV10-3; 7 bases map to TRBD2. Germline lookup yields CDR1 ENHRY and CDR2 SYGVKD. The length of the CDR3 is 12 residues. Trimming took 6 bases from V and 10 from J; bases not matched to a gene: 6. This CDR3 is CAISRLADEQFF. DNA of the CDR3: TGTGCCATCAGCCGACTAGCTGACGAGCAGTTCTTC.

This chain links TRBV28 with TRBJ1-3; D may be TRBD1 (5 bases). The ends were cut back, 4 bases at V and 3 bases at J, with 10 bases in the middle. CDR3 length: 14 residues. CDR1 is MDHEN and CDR2 is SYDVKM in the germline V gene. The CDR3, as DNA: TGTGCCAGCAGTTCTCAGGGACTTGGAAACACCATATATTTT. It codes for CASSSQGLGNTIYF.

V gene TRBV5-1 combines with J gene TRBJ2-2; 8 bases are shared with TRBD1. The germline gives CDR1 SGHRS, CDR2 YFSETQ. The J segment lost 1 base and the V segment lost 0 bases, leaving 2 bases of the junction unmatched. The CDR3 sequence is 16 residues long. The CDR3 DNA is TGCGCCAGCAGCTTGGGACAGGGGCTGAACACCGGGGAGCTGTTTTTT. Amino acid sequence: CASSLGQGLNTGELFF.

The chain joins TRBV9 to TRBJ1-1; 11 positions match TRBD1. V lost 0 bases, J lost 4 bases, and 2 bases stayed unmatched. The CDR3 contains 15 residues. Germline V gene sequence: CDR1 SGDLS, CDR2 YYNGEE. The CDR3 is CASSVGGTGGTEAFF. The CDR3 DNA follows: TGTGCCAGCAGCGTAGGTGGGACAGGGGGCACTGAAGCTTTCTTT.

V is TRBV3-1 (or the pseudogene TRBV3-2) and J is TRBJ2-3; D might be TRBD2 (6 bases). Germline CDR1 reads LGHDT; CDR2 reads YNNKEL (reference sequence). The CDR3 has 15 residues. The ends were cut back, 1 base at V and 0 bases at J, with 8 bases in the middle. The DNA for the CDR3 is TGTGCCAGCAGCCAAGGACTAGTGAGCACAGATACGCAGTATTTT. Translation: CASSQGLVSTDTQYF.

The chain has TRBV6-5 and TRBJ2-1; D ambiguous. This CDR3 has 11 amino acids. The V gene lost 6 bases and the J gene lost 7 bases, with 7 bases spanning the gap. Germline V gives CDR1 MNHEY, CDR2 SVGAGI. Here the CDR3 DNA reads TGTGCCAGCAGGCACACAAATGAGCAGTTCTTC. Protein sequence: CASRHTNEQFF.

The J gene is TRBJ2-2, the V gene TRBV9, with TRBD2 identical over 7 bases. Looked up from germline, CDR1 is SGDLS and CDR2 is YYNGEE. The CDR3 runs 17 residues. The V and J ends lost 0 bases and 2 bases, in that order; junction bases with no gene match: 7. The CDR3 here is CASSVGPSGVNTGELFF. In DNA, the CDR3 is TGTGCCAGCAGCGTAGGGCCCAGCGGGGTTAACACCGGGGAGCTGTTTTTT.